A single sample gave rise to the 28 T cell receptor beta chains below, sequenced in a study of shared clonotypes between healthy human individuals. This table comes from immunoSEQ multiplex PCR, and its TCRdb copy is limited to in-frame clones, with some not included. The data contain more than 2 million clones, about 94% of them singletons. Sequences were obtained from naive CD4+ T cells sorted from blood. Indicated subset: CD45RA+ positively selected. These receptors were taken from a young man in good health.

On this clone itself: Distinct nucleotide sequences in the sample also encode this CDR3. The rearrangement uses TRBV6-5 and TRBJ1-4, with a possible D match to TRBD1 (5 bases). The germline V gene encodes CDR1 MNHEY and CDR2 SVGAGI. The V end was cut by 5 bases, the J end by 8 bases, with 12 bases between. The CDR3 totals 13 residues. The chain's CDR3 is CASSRQGNEKLFF. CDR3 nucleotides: TGTGCCAGCAGTCGGCAGGGAAACGAAAAACTGTTTTTT.

The CDR3 region is CASSLGGNGNTIYF. The DNA for the CDR3 is TGCGCCAGCAGCTTGGGGGGAAATGGAAACACCATATATTTT. The chain couples TRBV5-1 to TRBJ1-3; D unresolved. CDR1 is SGHRS, CDR2 YFSETQ, per germline. The CDR3 sequence is 14 residues long. Trimming removed 0 bases from V and 3 bases from J, with 7 bases in between.

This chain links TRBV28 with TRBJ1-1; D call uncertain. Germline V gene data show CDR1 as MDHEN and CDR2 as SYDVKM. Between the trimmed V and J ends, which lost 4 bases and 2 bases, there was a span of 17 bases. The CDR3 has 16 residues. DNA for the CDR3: TGTGCCAGCAGTTACCGTTGGGGAGAAGGAAACACTGAAGCTTTCTTT. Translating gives CASSYRWGEGNTEAFF.

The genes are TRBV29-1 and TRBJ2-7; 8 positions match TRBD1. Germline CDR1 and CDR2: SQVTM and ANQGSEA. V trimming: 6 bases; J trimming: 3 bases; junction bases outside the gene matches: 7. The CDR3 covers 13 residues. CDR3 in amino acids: CSVAWDRNYEQYF. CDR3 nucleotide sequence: TGCAGCGTCGCATGGGACAGGAACTACGAGCAGTACTTC.

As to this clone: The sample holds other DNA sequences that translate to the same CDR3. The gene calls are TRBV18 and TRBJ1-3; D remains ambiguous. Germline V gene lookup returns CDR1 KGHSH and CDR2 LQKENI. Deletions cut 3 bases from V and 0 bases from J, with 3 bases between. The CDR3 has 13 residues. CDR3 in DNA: TGTGCCAGCTCACCGGACTCTGGAAACACCATATATTTT. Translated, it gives CASSPDSGNTIYF.

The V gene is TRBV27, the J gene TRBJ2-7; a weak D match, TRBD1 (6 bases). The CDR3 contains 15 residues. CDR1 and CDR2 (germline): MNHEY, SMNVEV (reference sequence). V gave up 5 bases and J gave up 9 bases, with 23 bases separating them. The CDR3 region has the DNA TGTGCCAGCAGTCCCGGAATGATGGGGGCAAAAGGGCAGTACTTC. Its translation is CASSPGMMGAKGQYF.

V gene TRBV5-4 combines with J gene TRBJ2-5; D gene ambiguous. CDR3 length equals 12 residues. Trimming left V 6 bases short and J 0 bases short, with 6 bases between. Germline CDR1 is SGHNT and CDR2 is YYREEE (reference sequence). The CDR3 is CASTRDQETQYF. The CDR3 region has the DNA TGTGCCAGCACCCGGGACCAAGAGACCCAGTACTTC.

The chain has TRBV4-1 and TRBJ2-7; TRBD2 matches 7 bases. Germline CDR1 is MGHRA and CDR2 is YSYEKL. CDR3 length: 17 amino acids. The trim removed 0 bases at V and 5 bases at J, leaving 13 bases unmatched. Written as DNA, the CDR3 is TGCGCCAGCAGCCAAGATTTAGCGGGTGGGGACCCTGACGAGCAGTACTTC. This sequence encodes CASSQDLAGGDPDEQYF.

The CDR3 loop reads CASSSELGYYEQYF. CDR3 coding DNA: TGTGCCAGCAGCTCCGAGTTAGGGTACTACGAGCAGTACTTC. The V and J genes are TRBV7-2 and TRBJ2-7; D gene unclear. The CDR3 loop spans 14 amino acids. Germline-derived CDR1 and CDR2 are SGHTA and FQGNSA. Trimming removed 4 bases from V and 3 bases from J, with 13 bases in between. The full variable domain, in which reference TRBV7-2 and TRBJ2-7 provide the parts outside the CDR3, is GAGVSQSPSNKVTEKGKDVELRCDPISGHTALYWYRQSLGQGLEFLIYFQGNSAPDKSGLPSDRFSAERTGGSVSTLTIQRTQQEDSAVYLCASSSELGYYEQYFGPGTRLTVT.

CDR3 region: CASRGQGGNEQYF. CDR3 sequence (DNA): TGTGCCAGCAGGGGACAGGGGGGCAACGAGCAGTACTTC. This sequence joins TRBV6-1 and TRBJ2-7, with TRBD1 matching over 11 bases. This CDR3 is built from 13 residues. The junction had 3 bases not matched to a gene; V was cut back by 6 bases and J by 5 bases. Per the germline V gene, CDR1 is MNHNS and CDR2 is SASEGT.

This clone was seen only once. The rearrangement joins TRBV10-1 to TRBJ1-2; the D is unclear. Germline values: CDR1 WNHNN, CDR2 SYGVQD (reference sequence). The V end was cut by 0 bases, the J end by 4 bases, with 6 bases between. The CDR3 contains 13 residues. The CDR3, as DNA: TGCGCCAGCAGTGAGTCGTCATCCTATGGCTACACCTTC. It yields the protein CASSESSSYGYTF.

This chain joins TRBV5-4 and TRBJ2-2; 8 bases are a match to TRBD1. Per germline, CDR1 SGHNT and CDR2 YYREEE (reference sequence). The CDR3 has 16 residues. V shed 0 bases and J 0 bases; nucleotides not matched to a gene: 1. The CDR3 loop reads CASSLGGQANTGELFF. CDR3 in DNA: TGTGCCAGCAGCTTGGGGGGACAGGCGAACACCGGGGAGCTGTTTTTT.

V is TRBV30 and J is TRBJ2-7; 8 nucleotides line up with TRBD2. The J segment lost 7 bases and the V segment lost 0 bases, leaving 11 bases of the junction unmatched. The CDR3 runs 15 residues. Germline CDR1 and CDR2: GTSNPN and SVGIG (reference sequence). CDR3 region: CAWSVPTSDFGEQYF. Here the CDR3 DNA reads TGTGCCTGGAGTGTCCCGACTAGCGACTTTGGGGAGCAGTACTTC.

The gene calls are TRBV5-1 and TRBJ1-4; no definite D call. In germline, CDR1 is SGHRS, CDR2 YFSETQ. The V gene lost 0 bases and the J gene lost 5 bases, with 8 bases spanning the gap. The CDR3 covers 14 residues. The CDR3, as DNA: TGCGCCAGCAGCTTGGTCAGCGCGAATGAAAAACTGTTTTTT. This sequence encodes CASSLVSANEKLFF.

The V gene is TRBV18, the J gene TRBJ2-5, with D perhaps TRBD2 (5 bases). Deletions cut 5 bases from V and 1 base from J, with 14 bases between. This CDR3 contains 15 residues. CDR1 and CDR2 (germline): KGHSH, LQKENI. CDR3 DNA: TGTGCCAGCTCATACCGTGGAGGTACCCAAGAGACCCAGTACTTC. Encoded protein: CASSYRGGTQETQYF.

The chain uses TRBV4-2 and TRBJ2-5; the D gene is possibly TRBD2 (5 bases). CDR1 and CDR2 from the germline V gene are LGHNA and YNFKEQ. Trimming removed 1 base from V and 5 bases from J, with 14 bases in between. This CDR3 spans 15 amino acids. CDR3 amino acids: CASSQGIGVWETQYF. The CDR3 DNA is TGTGCCAGCAGCCAAGGTATCGGGGTGTGGGAGACCCAGTACTTC.

The CDR3 spells CASSLIQGLSYTDTQYF. CDR3 nucleotides: TGCGCCAGCAGCCTAATACAGGGGCTTTCATACACAGATACGCAGTATTTT. This chain joins TRBV4-1 and TRBJ2-3, with 7 nucleotides matching TRBD1. V lost 4 bases, J lost 2 bases, and 12 bases stayed unmatched. Germline-derived CDR1 and CDR2 are MGHRA and YSYEKL. This CDR3 has 17 residues.

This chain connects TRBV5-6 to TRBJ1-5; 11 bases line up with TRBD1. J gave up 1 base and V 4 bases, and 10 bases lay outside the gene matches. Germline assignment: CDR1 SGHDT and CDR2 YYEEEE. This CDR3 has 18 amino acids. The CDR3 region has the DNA TGTGCCAGCAGCCGGAAGGACAGGGGGCATCTAAGCAATCAGCCCCAGCATTTT. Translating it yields CASSRKDRGHLSNQPQHF. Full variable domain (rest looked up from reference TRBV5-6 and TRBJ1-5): DAGVTQSPTHLIKTRGQQVTLRCSPKSGHDTVSWYQQALGQGPQFIFQYYEEEERQRGNFPDRFSGHQFPNYSSELNVNALLLGDSALYLCASSRKDRGHLSNQPQHFGDGTRLSIL.

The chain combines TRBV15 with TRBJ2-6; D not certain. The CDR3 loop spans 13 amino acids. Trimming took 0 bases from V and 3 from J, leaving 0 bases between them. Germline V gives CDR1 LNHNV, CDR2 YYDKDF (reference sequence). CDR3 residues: CATSRDGANVLTF. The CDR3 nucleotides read TGTGCCACCAGCAGAGATGGGGCCAACGTCCTGACTTTC.

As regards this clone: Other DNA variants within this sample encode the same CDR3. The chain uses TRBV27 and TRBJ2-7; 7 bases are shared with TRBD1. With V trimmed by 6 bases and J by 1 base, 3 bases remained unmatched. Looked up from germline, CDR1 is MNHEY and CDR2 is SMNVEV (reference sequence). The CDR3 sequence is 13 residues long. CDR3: CASSRGQSYEQYF. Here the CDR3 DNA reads TGTGCCAGCAGCCGGGGACAGTCCTACGAGCAGTACTTC.

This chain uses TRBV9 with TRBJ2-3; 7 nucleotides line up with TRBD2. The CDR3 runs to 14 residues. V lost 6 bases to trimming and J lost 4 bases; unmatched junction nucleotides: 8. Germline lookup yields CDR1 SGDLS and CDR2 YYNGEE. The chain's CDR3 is CASKAGVAADTQYF. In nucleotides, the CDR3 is TGTGCCAGCAAGGCGGGAGTCGCGGCAGATACGCAGTATTTT.

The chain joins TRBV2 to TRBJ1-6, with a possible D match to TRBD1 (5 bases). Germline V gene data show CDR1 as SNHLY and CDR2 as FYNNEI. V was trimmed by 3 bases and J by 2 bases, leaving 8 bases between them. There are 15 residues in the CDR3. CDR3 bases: TGTGCCAGCAGTGACGGGGCGGCCTATAATTCACCCCTCCACTTT. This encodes CASSDGAAYNSPLHF.

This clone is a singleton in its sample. CDR3 amino acids: CASSLQGETDGYTF. The DNA of the CDR3 is TGTGCCAGCTCACTCCAGGGTGAGACCGACGGCTACACCTTC. The V gene is TRBV18, the J gene TRBJ1-2, with D possibly being TRBD1 (5 bases). There are 14 residues in the CDR3. CDR1 is KGHSH, CDR2 LQKENI, per germline. V was cut by 4 bases and J by 8 bases, with 17 bases left in between.

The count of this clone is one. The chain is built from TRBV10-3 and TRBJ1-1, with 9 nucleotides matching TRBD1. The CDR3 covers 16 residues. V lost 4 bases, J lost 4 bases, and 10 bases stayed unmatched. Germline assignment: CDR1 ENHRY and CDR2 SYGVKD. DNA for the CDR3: TGTGCCATCAGTGCTGTTGGGGGGACAGGGACCACTGAAGCTTTCTTT. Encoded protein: CAISAVGGTGTTEAFF.

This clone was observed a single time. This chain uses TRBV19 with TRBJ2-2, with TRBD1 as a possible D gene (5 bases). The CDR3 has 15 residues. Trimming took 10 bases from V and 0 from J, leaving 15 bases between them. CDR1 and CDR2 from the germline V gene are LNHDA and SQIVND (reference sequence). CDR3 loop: CATANMGPNTGELFF. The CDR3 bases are TGTGCCACCGCTAATATGGGGCCGAACACCGGGGAGCTGTTTTTT.

In nucleotides, the CDR3 is TGTGCCAGTAGAAGGTCGGGGGTAAACACTGAAGCTTTCTTT. Residues: CASRRSGVNTEAFF. The chain is built from TRBV19 and TRBJ1-1; D may be TRBD1 (5 bases). The germline V gene encodes CDR1 LNHDA and CDR2 SQIVND (reference sequence). V lost 6 bases, J lost 2 bases, and 13 bases lay in between. The CDR3 contains 14 residues.

CDR3: CASSNRAGMETQYF. CDR3 nucleotide sequence: TGTGCCAGCAGCAATCGGGCAGGGATGGAGACCCAGTACTTC. The V and J genes are TRBV6-5 and TRBJ2-5, with D perhaps matching TRBD1 (5 bases). This CDR3 spans 14 amino acids. V lost 6 bases and J lost 5, with 16 bases in between. Germline assignment: CDR1 MNHEY and CDR2 SVGAGI.

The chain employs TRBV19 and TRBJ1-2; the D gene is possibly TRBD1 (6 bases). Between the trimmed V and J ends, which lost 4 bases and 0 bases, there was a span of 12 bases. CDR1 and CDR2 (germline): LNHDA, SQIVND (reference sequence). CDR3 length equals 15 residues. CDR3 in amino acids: CASSTAGVANYGYTF. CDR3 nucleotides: TGTGCCAGTAGTACCGCAGGGGTAGCTAACTATGGCTACACCTTC.